This T cell receptor beta chain is drawn from a study of graft-versus-host responses after intestinal transplantation. Broader study findings: Where graft-donor T cell macrochimerism was present, patients had high graft-versus-host to host-versus-graft clonal ratios in allografts. The authors found GvH clones in recipient marrow, some appearing first in ileum or blood. Circulating GvH clone levels at their peak were associated with HvG declines (early post-transplant).

Profiling relied on immunoSEQ multiplex PCR, and the TCRdb table lists in-frame clones only, not all of them. The sample has some 86,000 clones, about 87% seen once. Concerning this clone itself: Antigen specificity is unknown.

CDR1 SGHTA and CDR2 FQGNSA come from the germline V gene. Trimming left V 5 bases short and J 1 base short, with 15 bases between. The CDR3 loop spans 15 amino acids. This chain links TRBV7-2 with TRBJ2-7; D unclear. Source: unstimulated CD4+ T cells sorted from spleen or lymph node cells, taken before transplant. This receptor was obtained from a human donor who was the organ donor for an intestinal transplant. CDR3 DNA sequence: TGTGCCAGCAGCCAGGTGGTCGGTAGGTCCTACGAGCAGTACTTC. It encodes CASSQVVGRSYEQYF.